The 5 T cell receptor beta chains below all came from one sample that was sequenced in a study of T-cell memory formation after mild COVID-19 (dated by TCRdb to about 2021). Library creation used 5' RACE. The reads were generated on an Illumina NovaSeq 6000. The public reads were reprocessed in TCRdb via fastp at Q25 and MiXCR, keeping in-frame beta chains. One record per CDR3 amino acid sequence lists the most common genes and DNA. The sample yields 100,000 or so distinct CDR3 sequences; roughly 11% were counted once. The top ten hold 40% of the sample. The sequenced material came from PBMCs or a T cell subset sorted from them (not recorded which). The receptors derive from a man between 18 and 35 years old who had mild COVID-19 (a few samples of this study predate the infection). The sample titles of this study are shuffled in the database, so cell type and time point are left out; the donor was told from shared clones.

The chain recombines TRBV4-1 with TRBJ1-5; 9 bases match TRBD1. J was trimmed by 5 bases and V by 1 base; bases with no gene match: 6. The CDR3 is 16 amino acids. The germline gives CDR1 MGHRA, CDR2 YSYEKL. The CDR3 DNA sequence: TGCGCCAGCAGCCAAGTAGCAGGGACAGGGTATCAGCCCCAGCATTTT. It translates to CASSQVAGTGYQPQHF.

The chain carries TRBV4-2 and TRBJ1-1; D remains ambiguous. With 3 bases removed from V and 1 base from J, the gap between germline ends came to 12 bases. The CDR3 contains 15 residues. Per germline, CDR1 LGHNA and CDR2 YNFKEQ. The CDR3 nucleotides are TGTGCCAGCAGCCAGGGCCCGACACCGAACACTGAAGCTTTCTTT. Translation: CASSQGPTPNTEAFF.

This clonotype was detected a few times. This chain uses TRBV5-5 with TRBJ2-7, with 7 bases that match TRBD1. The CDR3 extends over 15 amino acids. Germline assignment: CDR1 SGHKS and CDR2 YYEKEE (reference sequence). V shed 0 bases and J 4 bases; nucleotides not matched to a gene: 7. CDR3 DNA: TGTGCCAGCAGCTTGGAGGGACAGCCTCCATACGAGCAGTACTTC. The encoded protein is CASSLEGQPPYEQYF.

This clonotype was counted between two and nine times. CDR3 sequence: CASSQEGRRGKSPLHF. Written as DNA, the CDR3 is TGCGCCAGCAGCCAAGAAGGGCGCAGGGGGAAGTCACCCCTCCACTTT. The J gene is TRBJ1-6, the V gene TRBV4-1, with TRBD1 matching 7 bases. The CDR3 contains 16 residues. V lost 0 bases, J lost 10 bases, and 9 bases stayed unmatched. Looked up from germline, CDR1 is MGHRA and CDR2 is YSYEKL.

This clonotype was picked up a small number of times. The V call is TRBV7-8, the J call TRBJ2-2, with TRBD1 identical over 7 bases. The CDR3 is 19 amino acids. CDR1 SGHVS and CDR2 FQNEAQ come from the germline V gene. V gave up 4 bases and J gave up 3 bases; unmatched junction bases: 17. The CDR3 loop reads CASSSENIDRVFYTGELFF. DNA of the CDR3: TGTGCCAGCAGCTCGGAGAATATCGACAGGGTGTTCTACACCGGGGAGCTGTTTTTT.